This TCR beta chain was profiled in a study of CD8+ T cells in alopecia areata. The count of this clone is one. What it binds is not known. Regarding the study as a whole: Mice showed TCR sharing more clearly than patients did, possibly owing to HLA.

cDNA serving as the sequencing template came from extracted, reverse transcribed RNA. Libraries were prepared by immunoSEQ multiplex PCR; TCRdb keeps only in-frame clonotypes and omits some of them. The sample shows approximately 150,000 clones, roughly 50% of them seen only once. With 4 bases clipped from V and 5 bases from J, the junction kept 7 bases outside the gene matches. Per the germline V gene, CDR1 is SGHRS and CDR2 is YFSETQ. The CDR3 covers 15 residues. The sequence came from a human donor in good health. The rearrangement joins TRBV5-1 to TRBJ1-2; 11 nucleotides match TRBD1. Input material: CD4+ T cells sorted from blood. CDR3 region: CASSAGTGGLYGYTF. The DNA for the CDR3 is TGCGCCAGCAGCGCCGGGACAGGGGGTTTGTATGGCTACACCTTC.